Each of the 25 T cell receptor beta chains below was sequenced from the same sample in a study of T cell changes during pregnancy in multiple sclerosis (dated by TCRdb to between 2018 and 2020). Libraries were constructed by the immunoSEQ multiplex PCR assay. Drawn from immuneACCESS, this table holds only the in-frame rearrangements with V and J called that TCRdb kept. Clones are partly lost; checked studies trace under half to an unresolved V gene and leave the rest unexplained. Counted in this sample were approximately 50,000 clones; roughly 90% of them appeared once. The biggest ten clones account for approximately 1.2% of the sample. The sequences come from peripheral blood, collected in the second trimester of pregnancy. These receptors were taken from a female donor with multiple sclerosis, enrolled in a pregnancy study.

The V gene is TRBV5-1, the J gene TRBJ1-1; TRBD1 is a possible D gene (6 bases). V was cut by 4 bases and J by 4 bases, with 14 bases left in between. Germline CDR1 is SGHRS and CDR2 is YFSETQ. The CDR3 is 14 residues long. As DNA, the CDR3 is TGCGCCAGCAGCCCAGCAGGGGACCTCACTGAAGCTTTCTTT. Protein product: CASSPAGDLTEAFF.

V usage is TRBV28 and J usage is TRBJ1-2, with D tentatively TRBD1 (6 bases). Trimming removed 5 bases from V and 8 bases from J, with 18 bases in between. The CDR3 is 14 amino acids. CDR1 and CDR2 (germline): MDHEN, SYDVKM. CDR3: CASSGWKGVWGYTF. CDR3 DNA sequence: TGTGCCAGCAGTGGGTGGAAGGGGGTATGGGGCTACACCTTC.

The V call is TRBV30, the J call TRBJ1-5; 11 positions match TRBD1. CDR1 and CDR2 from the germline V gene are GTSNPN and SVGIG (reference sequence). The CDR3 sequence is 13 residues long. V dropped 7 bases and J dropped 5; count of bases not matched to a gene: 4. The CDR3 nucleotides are TGTGCCTCCTCGGGACAGGGGGATCAGCCCCAGCATTTT. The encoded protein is CASSGQGDQPQHF.

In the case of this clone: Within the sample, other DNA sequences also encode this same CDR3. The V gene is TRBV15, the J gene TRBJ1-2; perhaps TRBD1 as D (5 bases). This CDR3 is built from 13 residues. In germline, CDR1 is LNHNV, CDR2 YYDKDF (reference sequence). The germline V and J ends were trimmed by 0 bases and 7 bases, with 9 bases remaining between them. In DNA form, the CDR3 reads TGTGCCACCAGCAGAGACAGGGTTGGTGGCTACACCTTC. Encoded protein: CATSRDRVGGYTF. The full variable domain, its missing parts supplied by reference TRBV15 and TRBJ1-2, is DAMVIQNPRYQVTQFGKPVTLSCSQTLNHNVMYWYQQKSSQAPKLLFHYYDKDFNNEADTPDNFQSRRPNTSFCFLDIRSPGLGDTAMYLCATSRDRVGGYTFGSGTRLTVV.

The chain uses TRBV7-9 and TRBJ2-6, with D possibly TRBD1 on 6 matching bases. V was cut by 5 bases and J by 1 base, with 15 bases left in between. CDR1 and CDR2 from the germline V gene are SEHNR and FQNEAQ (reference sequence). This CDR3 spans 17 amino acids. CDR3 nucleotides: TGTGCCAGCAGCCCAGAACAGGGAGAGTCTGGGGCCAACGTCCTGACTTTC. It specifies CASSPEQGESGANVLTF.

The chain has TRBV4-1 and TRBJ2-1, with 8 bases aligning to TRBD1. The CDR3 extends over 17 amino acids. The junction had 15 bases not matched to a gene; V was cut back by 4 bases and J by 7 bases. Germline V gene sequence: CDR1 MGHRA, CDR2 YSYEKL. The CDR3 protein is CASSRTPGQDGQNEQFF. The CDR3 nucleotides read TGCGCCAGCAGCCGAACACCGGGACAGGATGGCCAAAATGAGCAGTTCTTC.

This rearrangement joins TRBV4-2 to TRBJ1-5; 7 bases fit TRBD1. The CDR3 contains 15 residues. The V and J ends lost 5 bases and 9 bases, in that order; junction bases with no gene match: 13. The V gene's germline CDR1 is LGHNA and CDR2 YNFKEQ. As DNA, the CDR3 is TGTGCCAGCAGCGGGGATCGAGGGGGCTTTTCGCCCCAGCATTTT. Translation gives CASSGDRGGFSPQHF.

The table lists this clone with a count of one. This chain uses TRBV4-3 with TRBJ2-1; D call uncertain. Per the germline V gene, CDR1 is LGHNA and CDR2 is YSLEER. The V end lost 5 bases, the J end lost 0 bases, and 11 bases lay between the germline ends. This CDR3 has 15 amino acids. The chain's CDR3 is CASSAYRSSYNEQFF. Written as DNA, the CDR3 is TGCGCCAGCAGCGCTTACCGGAGCTCCTACAATGAGCAGTTCTTC.

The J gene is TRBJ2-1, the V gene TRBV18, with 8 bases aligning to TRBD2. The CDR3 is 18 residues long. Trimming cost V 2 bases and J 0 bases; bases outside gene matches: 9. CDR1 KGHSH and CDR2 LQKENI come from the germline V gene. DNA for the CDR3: TGTGCCAGCTCACCATCTACGCGAGCGGGGGCCTCCTACAATGAGCAGTTCTTC. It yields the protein CASSPSTRAGASYNEQFF.

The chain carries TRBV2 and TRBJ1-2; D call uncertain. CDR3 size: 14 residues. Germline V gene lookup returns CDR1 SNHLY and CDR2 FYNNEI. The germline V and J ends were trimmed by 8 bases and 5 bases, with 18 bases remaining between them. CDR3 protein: CASRPVPTYYGYTF. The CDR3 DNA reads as TGTGCCAGCCGACCAGTCCCGACATATTATGGCTACACCTTC.

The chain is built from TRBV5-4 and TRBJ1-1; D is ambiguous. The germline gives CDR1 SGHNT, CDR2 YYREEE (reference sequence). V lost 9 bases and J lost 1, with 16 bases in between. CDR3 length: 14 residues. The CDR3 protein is CATKPGFPNTEAFF. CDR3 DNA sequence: TGTGCCACCAAGCCGGGGTTTCCGAACACTGAAGCTTTCTTT.

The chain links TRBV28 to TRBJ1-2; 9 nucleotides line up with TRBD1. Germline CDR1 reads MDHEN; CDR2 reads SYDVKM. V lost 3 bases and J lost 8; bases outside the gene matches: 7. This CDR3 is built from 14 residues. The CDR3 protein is CASSFHGQGYGYTF. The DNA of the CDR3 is TGTGCCAGCAGTTTTCACGGACAGGGGTACGGCTACACCTTC.

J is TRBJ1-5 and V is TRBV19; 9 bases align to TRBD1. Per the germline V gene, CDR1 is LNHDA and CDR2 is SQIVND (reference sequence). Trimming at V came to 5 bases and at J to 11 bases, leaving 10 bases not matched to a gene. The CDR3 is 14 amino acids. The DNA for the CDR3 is TGTGCCAGTAGTCTCTCCGGGACAGGGACGTCCCAGCATTTT. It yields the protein CASSLSGTGTSQHF.

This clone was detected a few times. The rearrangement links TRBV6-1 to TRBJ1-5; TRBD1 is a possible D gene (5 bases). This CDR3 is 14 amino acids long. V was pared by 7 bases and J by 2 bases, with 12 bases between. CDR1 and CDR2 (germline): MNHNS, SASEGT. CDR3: CASTQGGGNQPQHF. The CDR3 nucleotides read TGTGCCAGCACCCAGGGTGGCGGCAATCAGCCCCAGCATTTT.

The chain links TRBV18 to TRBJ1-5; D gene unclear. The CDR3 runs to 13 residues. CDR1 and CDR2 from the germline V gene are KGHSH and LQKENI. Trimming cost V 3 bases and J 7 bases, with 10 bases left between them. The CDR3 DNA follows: TGTGCCAGCTCACCTTATGTGAGGCAGCCCCAGCATTTT. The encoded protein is CASSPYVRQPQHF.

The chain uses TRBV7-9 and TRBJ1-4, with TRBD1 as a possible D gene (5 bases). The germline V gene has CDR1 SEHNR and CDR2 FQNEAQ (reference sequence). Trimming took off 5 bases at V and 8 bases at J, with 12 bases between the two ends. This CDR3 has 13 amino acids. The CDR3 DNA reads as TGTGCCAGCAGCGTGCAGGGATTAGAAAAACTGTTTTTT. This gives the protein CASSVQGLEKLFF.

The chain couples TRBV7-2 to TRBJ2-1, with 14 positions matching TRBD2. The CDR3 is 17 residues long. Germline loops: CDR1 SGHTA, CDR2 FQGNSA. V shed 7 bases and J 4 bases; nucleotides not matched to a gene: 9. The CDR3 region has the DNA TGTGCCAGCACCTCTCGGACTAGCGGGGGGCCTTACAATGAGCAGTTCTTC. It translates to CASTSRTSGGPYNEQFF.

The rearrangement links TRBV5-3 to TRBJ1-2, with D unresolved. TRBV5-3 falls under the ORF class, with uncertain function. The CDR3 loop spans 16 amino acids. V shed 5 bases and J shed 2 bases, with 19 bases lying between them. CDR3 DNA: TGTGCCAGAAGGACTAACTCACCTCCCTCCAACTATGGCTACACCTTC. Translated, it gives CARRTNSPPSNYGYTF.

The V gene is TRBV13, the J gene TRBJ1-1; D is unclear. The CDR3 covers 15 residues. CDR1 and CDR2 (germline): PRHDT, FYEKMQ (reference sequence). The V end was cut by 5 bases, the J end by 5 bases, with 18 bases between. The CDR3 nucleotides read TGTGCCAGCAGCCTTCCCGCAGGTCGAGGGACTGAAGCTTTCTTT. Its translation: CASSLPAGRGTEAFF.

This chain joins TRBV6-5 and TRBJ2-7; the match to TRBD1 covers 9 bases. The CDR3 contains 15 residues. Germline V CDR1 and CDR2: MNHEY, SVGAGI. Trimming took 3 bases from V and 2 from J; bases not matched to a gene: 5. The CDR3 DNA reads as TGTGCCAGCAGTTATCGACGACAGGGGGCCTACGAGCAGTACTTC. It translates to CASSYRRQGAYEQYF.

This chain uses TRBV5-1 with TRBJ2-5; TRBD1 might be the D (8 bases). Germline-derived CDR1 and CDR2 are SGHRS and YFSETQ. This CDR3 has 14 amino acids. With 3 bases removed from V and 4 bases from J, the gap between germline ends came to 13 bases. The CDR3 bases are TGCGCCAGCAGCTCACAGGGGGGGGGAGAGACCCAGTACTTC. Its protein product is CASSSQGGGETQYF.

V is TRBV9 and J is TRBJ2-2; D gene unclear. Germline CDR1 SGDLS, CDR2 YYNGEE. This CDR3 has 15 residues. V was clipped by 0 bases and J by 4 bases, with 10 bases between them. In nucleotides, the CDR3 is TGTGCCAGCAGCGTAGGTGGCGGAATCACCGGGGAGCTGTTTTTT. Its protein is CASSVGGGITGELFF. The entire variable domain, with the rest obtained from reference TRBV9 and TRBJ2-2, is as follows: DSGVTQTPKHLITATGQRVTLRCSPRSGDLSVYWYQQSLDQGLQFLIQYYNGEERAKGNILERFSAQQFPDLHSELNLSSLELGDSALYFCASSVGGGITGELFFGEGSRLTVL.

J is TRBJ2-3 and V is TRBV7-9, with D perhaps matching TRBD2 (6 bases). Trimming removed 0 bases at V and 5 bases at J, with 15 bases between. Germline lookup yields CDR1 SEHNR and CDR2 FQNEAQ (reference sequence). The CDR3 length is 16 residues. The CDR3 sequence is CASSLAFGGAIDTQYF. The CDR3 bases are TGTGCCAGCAGCTTAGCGTTTGGCGGGGCTATAGATACGCAGTATTTT. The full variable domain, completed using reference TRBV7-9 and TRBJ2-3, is DTGVSQNPRHKITKRGQNVTFRCDPISEHNRLYWYRQTLGQGPEFLTYFQNEAQLEKSRLLSDRFSAERPKGSFSTLEIQRTEQGDSAMYLCASSLAFGGAIDTQYFGPGTRLTVL.

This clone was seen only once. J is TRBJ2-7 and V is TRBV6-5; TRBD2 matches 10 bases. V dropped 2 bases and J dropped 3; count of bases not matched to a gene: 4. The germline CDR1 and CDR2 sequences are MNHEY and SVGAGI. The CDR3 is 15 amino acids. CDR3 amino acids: CASSYGPSGGYEQYF. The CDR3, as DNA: TGTGCCAGCAGTTACGGTCCTAGCGGGGGCTACGAGCAGTACTTC.

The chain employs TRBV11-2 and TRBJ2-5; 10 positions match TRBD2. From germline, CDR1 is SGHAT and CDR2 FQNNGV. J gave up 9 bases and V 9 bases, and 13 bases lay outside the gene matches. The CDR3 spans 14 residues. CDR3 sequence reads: CASRTSGLVGAQYF. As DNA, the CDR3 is TGTGCCAGTCGGACTAGCGGCCTTGTCGGGGCCCAGTACTTC.